Below, 18 T cell receptor beta chains from the same sample are listed, as sequenced in a study of PD-1 blockade in classical Hodgkin lymphoma (dated by TCRdb to 2019 to 2021). Libraries were constructed by the immunoSEQ multiplex PCR assay. Drawn from immuneACCESS, this table holds only the in-frame rearrangements with V and J called that TCRdb kept. Clones are partly lost; checked studies trace under half to an unresolved V gene and leave the rest unexplained. Recorded for this sample are tens of thousands of clones; 70% to 90% of them occurred a single time. The leading ten clones occupy about 8% of the sample. In the paper's terms, the time point label means: cycle 4 day 1 (C4D1), after 6 weeks of nivolumab. All trial patients had relapsed after autologous stem cell transplantation, with cohorts A, B and C differing in prior brentuximab vedotin exposure. Material: peripheral blood mononuclear cells (PBMCs), obtained before the fourth cycle of nivolumab. Receptors were obtained from a human donor with classical Hodgkin lymphoma.

The V gene is TRBV5-1, the J gene TRBJ1-1, with 7 bases matching TRBD1. The CDR3 totals 15 residues. The V and J ends lost 6 bases and 5 bases, in that order; junction bases with no gene match: 13. Germline CDR1 is SGHRS and CDR2 is YFSETQ. The DNA for the CDR3 is TGCGCCAGCACCTGGACAGGAACCACAGGAACTGAAGCTTTCTTT. It translates to CASTWTGTTGTEAFF.

Comments on this clone: Other DNA sequences in this specimen translate into the identical CDR3. This chain joins TRBV19 and TRBJ2-1, with 7 bases aligning to TRBD2. Germline CDR1 LNHDA, CDR2 SQIVND (reference sequence). The CDR3 spans 15 residues. The V and J ends lost 1 base and 1 base, in that order; junction bases with no gene match: 1. CDR3 sequence (DNA): TGTGCCAGTAGTATAGGGGGGGGATCCTACAATGAGCAGTTCTTC. The encoded protein is CASSIGGGSYNEQFF. Combining the CDR3 with reference TRBV19 and TRBJ2-1 gives the whole variable domain DGGITQSPKYLFRKEGQNVTLSCEQNLNHDAMYWYRQDPGQGLRLIYYSQIVNDFQKGDIAEGYSVSREKKESFPLTVTSAQKNPTAFYLCASSIGGGSYNEQFFGPGTRLTVL.

The CDR3 is CASSLESSSSGEQYF. As DNA, the CDR3 is TGCGCCAGCAGCTTAGAGTCCAGTTCGTCAGGGGAGCAGTACTTC. The chain has TRBV5-1 and TRBJ2-5; possible D gene TRBD1, 6 bases. V was clipped by 2 bases and J by 11 bases, with 22 bases between them. This CDR3 has 15 residues. Germline CDR1 is SGHRS and CDR2 is YFSETQ.

V and J are TRBV18 and TRBJ2-3; D uncertain. This CDR3 comprises 15 residues. Trimming stripped 5 bases from V and 0 bases from J, with 12 bases between. CDR1 is KGHSH and CDR2 is LQKENI in the germline V gene. CDR3 DNA sequence: TGTGCCAGCTCAGGGTCCTCCCTTAGCACAGATACGCAGTATTTT. Protein sequence: CASSGSSLSTDTQYF.

CDR3 protein: CASSPLDIYEQYF. In nucleotides, the CDR3 is TGTGCCAGCTCACCACTAGACATCTACGAGCAGTACTTC. The genes are TRBV18 and TRBJ2-7; no clear D gene. The CDR3 is 13 amino acids. CDR1 and CDR2 (germline): KGHSH, LQKENI. V lost 1 base and J 3 bases, leaving 7 bases between the germline ends.

The chain combines TRBV5-1 with TRBJ1-1; D is possibly TRBD1 (6 bases). Germline V CDR1 and CDR2: SGHRS, YFSETQ. The CDR3 spans 16 residues. V was pared by 4 bases and J by 5 bases, with 21 bases between. CDR3 DNA: TGCGCCAGCAGCCGCCAGCCGACAGGTTGGTCGACTGAAGCTTTCTTT. Translation gives CASSRQPTGWSTEAFF.

The V gene is TRBV6-6, the J gene TRBJ1-2; D perhaps matches TRBD1 (5 bases). This CDR3 is built from 16 residues. With 4 bases removed from V and 8 bases from J, the gap between germline ends came to 23 bases. CDR1 and CDR2 from the germline V gene are MNHNY and SVGAGI (reference sequence). The CDR3 nucleotides are TGTGCCAGCAGTTCTCGCGGACCAATCGGTAGGGACGGCTACACCTTC. Translating gives CASSSRGPIGRDGYTF.

The chain is built from TRBV23-1 and TRBJ1-3; tentative D call: TRBD1 (6 bases). TRBV23-1 is annotated as an ORF whose role is uncertain. V lost 6 bases and J lost 8, with 20 bases in between. This CDR3 spans 15 amino acids. The CDR3 region is CASRVMNRARDTIYF. In DNA, the CDR3 is TGCGCCAGCAGAGTCATGAACAGGGCCCGAGACACCATATATTTT.

The rearrangement links TRBV4-1 to TRBJ1-2; tentatively, D is TRBD1 (5 bases). Trimming stripped 2 bases from V and 2 bases from J, with 12 bases between. The length of the CDR3 is 15 residues. In germline, CDR1 is MGHRA, CDR2 YSYEKL. For the CDR3, the DNA is TGCGCCAGCAGCCAACATGTCCAGGGCAACTATGGCTACACCTTC. Translation gives CASSQHVQGNYGYTF.

The gene calls are TRBV5-1 and TRBJ1-1; no definite D call. V was trimmed by 0 bases and J by 4 bases, leaving 10 bases between them. The CDR3 runs to 14 residues. CDR1 is SGHRS, CDR2 YFSETQ, per germline. The CDR3 sequence is CASSLDHISTEAFF. As DNA, the CDR3 is TGCGCCAGCAGCTTGGATCATATCAGCACTGAAGCTTTCTTT.

The rearrangement joins TRBV5-1 to TRBJ2-1, with a tentative D call TRBD2 (7 bases). The CDR3 sequence is 14 residues long. Trimming took off 4 bases at V and 8 bases at J, with 16 bases between the two ends. Germline V gene sequence: CDR1 SGHRS, CDR2 YFSETQ. The CDR3 sequence: CASSAPEGGDEQFF. CDR3 nucleotides: TGCGCCAGCAGCGCACCGGAGGGGGGGGATGAGCAGTTCTTC.

The rearrangement links TRBV5-1 to TRBJ1-1; D remains unclear. V dropped 1 base and J dropped 1 base, with 8 bases sitting between them. This CDR3 spans 14 amino acids. Looked up from germline, CDR1 is SGHRS and CDR2 is YFSETQ. CDR3: CASSLLAGNTEAFF. The CDR3 DNA reads TGCGCCAGCAGCTTGTTGGCCGGGAACACTGAAGCTTTCTTT. The full variable domain, rest sourced from reference TRBV5-1 and TRBJ1-1, is KAGVTQTPRYLIKTRGQQVTLSCSPISGHRSVSWYQQTPGQGLQFLFEYFSETQRNKGNFPGRFSGRQFSNSRSEMNVSTLELGDSALYLCASSLLAGNTEAFFGQGTRLTVV.

This chain uses TRBV7-9 with TRBJ2-5, with TRBD1 matching over 7 bases. The V gene end was trimmed by 4 bases and the J gene end by 5 bases; junction bases not matched to a gene: 10. The CDR3 totals 15 residues. Germline V gene data show CDR1 as SEHNR and CDR2 as FQNEAQ (reference sequence). This chain's CDR3 is CASSYRATRGETQYF. In DNA form, the CDR3 reads TGTGCCAGCAGCTATCGGGCCACCAGGGGGGAGACCCAGTACTTC.

The genes are TRBV6-1 and TRBJ1-1; no clear D. Germline lookup yields CDR1 MNHNS and CDR2 SASEGT. V was trimmed by 1 base and J by 5 bases, leaving 8 bases between them. CDR3 length: 13 amino acids. CDR3 DNA sequence: TGTGCCAGCAGTGAAGGGGGAGAAACTGAAGCTTTCTTT. Protein product: CASSEGGETEAFF.

This chain links TRBV7-9 with TRBJ2-3; tentative D call: TRBD2 (6 bases). Germline-derived CDR1 and CDR2 are SEHNR and FQNEAQ (reference sequence). Trimming removed 4 bases at V and 6 bases at J, with 8 bases between. The CDR3 spans 12 residues. The DNA of the CDR3 is TGTGCCAGCAGCTCTGCGGGGGATACGCAGTATTTT. Its translation is CASSSAGDTQYF.

The V gene is TRBV4-2, the J gene TRBJ2-7; D uncertain. Trimming shortened V by 0 bases and J by 0 bases, and 6 bases separated the two germline ends. Germline-derived CDR1 and CDR2 are LGHNA and YNFKEQ. The CDR3 covers 14 residues. In DNA, the CDR3 is TGTGCCAGCAGCCAAGATAGTCTCTCCTACGAGCAGTACTTC. It codes for CASSQDSLSYEQYF.

This rearrangement joins TRBV6-6 to TRBJ2-1, with 12 bases lining up with TRBD2. Germline values: CDR1 MNHNY, CDR2 SVGAGI (reference sequence). Trimming at V came to 7 bases and at J to 4 bases, leaving 5 bases not matched to a gene. The CDR3 totals 15 residues. The CDR3 DNA reads TGTGCCAGCACCCTGACTAGCGGGGGTTACAATGAGCAGTTCTTC. This translates into CASTLTSGGYNEQFF.

V usage is TRBV7-9 and J usage is TRBJ2-4; unclear D gene. There are 13 residues in the CDR3. The germline CDR1 and CDR2 sequences are SEHNR and FQNEAQ (reference sequence). The V and J ends lost 2 bases and 12 bases respectively, with 14 bases between them. The CDR3 loop is CASSLSGGKSQYF. Here the CDR3 DNA reads TGTGCCAGCAGCTTAAGTGGTGGAAAGAGTCAGTACTTC.